These 26 T cell receptor beta chains were all obtained from the same sample, sequenced in a study of T cells in Graves' hyperthyroidism and ophthalmopathy (dated by TCRdb to the late 2010s). Library construction relied on multiplex PCR. Instrument on record: Illumina HiSeq 2000. The TCR beta CDR3 regions were amplified from RNA transcripts. The first round of RT-PCR for the TCR CDR3 was performed with the HTBI primer set and the Qiagen OneStep RT-PCR kit. Using fastp trimming at Q25 and MiXCR clonotype assembly, TCRdb reanalyzed the public sequencing data and kept in-frame beta chains. Each record represents a unique CDR3 protein, reported with the most common genes and DNA among its rows. A total of 300,000 to 350,000 distinct CDR3 sequences appear in this sample, over 15% of them only once. The leading ten clones occupy about 14% of the sample. The specimen sequenced was blood. Receptors were obtained from a woman between 40 and 55 years old with Graves' ophthalmopathy.

The CDR3 coding sequence is TGTGCCAGCAGCCCGCAGGGGAGTACTGAAGCTTTCTTT. It specifies CASSPQGSTEAFF. The chain uses TRBV6-2 or TRBV6-3 and TRBJ1-1, with D perhaps TRBD1 (6 bases). Deletions cut 6 bases from V and 5 bases from J, with 13 bases between. CDR1 is MNHEY, CDR2 SVGEGT, per germline. The CDR3 is 13 residues long.

This clonotype was seen many times. The chain couples TRBV29-1 to TRBJ1-5, with D uncertain. V was pared by 4 bases and J by 2 bases, with 6 bases between. This CDR3 region has 12 residues. CDR1 is SQVTM, CDR2 ANQGSEA, per germline. The CDR3, as DNA: TGCAGCGTTGCGGCGGGCAATCAGCCCCAGCATTTT. It codes for CSVAAGNQPQHF.

This clonotype showed up just a few times. The rearrangement links TRBV4-2 to TRBJ2-7; 9 nucleotides line up with TRBD2. The germline V gene has CDR1 LGHNA and CDR2 YNFKEQ. CDR3 length: 16 residues. The junction had 9 bases not matched to a gene; V was cut back by 0 bases and J by 6 bases. CDR3 loop: CASSQESRGRAGEQYF. The CDR3 DNA follows: TGTGCCAGCAGCCAAGAGTCACGCGGGAGGGCAGGCGAGCAGTACTTC.

The sample holds many counts of this clonotype. The gene calls are TRBV6-4 and TRBJ2-3, with D perhaps TRBD1 or TRBD2 (5 bases each). The germline V gene has CDR1 MRHNA and CDR2 SNTAGT. The CDR3 has 15 residues. Trimming removed 3 bases at V and 4 bases at J, with 14 bases between. In nucleotides, the CDR3 is TGTGCCAGCAGTGAGGCTGGGGCTAGCTCAGATACGCAGTATTTT. Translating gives CASSEAGASSDTQYF.

The sample holds many counts of this clonotype. The V gene is TRBV28, the J gene TRBJ1-6; D ambiguous. Trimming left V 3 bases short and J 0 bases short, with 9 bases between. Looked up from germline, CDR1 is MDHEN and CDR2 is SYDVKM. The CDR3 spans 16 residues. CDR3 DNA: TGTGCCAGCAGTTTGGCCGGAACCTCCTATAATTCACCCCTCCACTTT. It translates to CASSLAGTSYNSPLHF. The entire variable domain, with the rest obtained from reference TRBV28 and TRBJ1-6, is as follows: DVKVTQSSRYLVKRTGEKVFLECVQDMDHENMFWYRQDPGLGLRLIYFSYDVKMKEKGDIPEGYSVSREKKERFSLILESASTNQTSMYLCASSLAGTSYNSPLHFGNGTRLTVT.

This clonotype was observed at least ten times. The rearrangement joins TRBV6-1 to TRBJ1-2; D possibly corresponds to TRBD1 (5 bases). The CDR3 loop spans 13 amino acids. Germline assignment: CDR1 MNHNS and CDR2 SASEGT. V lost 5 bases, J lost 4 bases, and 11 bases lay in between. The CDR3 protein is CASSQGGVYGYTF. The CDR3 bases are TGTGCCAGCAGTCAGGGAGGGGTCTATGGCTACACCTTC.

This clonotype was seen at least ten times. The chain carries TRBV4-2 and TRBJ1-1, with TRBD1 matching 8 bases. The length of the CDR3 is 15 residues. Germline V gene data show CDR1 as LGHNA and CDR2 as YNFKEQ. The trim removed 0 bases at V and 4 bases at J, leaving 4 bases unmatched. CDR3 protein: CASSQEGDRRTEAFF. CDR3 DNA: TGTGCCAGCAGCCAAGAAGGGGACAGGCGCACTGAAGCTTTCTTT.

Comment on this clonotype: A much more abundant neighbour one base away suggests this may be a read error. The chain is built from TRBV2 and TRBJ2-7; 11 bases are shared with TRBD2. J was trimmed by 0 bases and V by 1 base; bases with no gene match: 8. This CDR3 is built from 18 residues. Per the germline V gene, CDR1 is SNHLY and CDR2 is FYNNEI. This chain's CDR3 is CASSEGASGRKYSYEQYF. DNA of the CDR3: TGTGCCAGCAGTGAAGGGGCTAGCGGGAGGAAATACTCCTACGAGCAGTACTTC.

This clonotype was found many times. The chain links TRBV20-1 to TRBJ1-5; D gene ambiguous. The CDR3 has 13 residues. CDR1 is DFQATT and CDR2 is SNEGSKA in the germline V gene (reference sequence). V was clipped by 4 bases and J by 0 bases, with 7 bases between them. CDR3 region: CSATENSNQPQHF. CDR3 coding DNA: TGCAGTGCTACAGAGAATAGCAATCAGCCCCAGCATTTT.

There are many counts of this clonotype. This chain links TRBV20-1 with TRBJ2-7; 7 bases align to TRBD1. This CDR3 has 13 residues. Germline V lookup: CDR1 DFQATT, CDR2 SNEGSKA (reference sequence). Trimming took 1 base from V and 4 from J; bases not matched to a gene: 4. CDR3 protein: CSARAGQSYEQYF. The CDR3 DNA follows: TGCAGTGCTAGAGCGGGACAGTCATACGAGCAGTACTTC.

This chain joins TRBV14 and TRBJ2-4, with 10 bases fitting TRBD2. The CDR3 extends over 20 amino acids. J was trimmed by 2 bases and V by 4 bases; bases with no gene match: 17. The germline gives CDR1 SGHDN, CDR2 FVKESK. CDR3 region: CASSPTTRSGRAGSKNIQYF. Written as DNA, the CDR3 is TGTGCCAGCAGCCCAACGACGAGGAGCGGGAGGGCCGGATCCAAAAACATTCAGTACTTC.

This clonotype occurred many times. The rearrangement links TRBV30 to TRBJ1-1; no clear D gene. Between the trimmed V and J ends, which lost 6 bases and 6 bases, there was a span of 14 bases. This CDR3 region has 12 residues. The germline CDR1 and CDR2 sequences are GTSNPN and SVGIG (reference sequence). The CDR3 region has the DNA TGTGCCTGCTGGCCCCTCGGCGCTGAAGCTTTCTTT. Protein: CACWPLGAEAFF.

This clonotype has a count of ten or more. The chain combines TRBV28 with TRBJ1-2, with D possibly being TRBD1 (6 bases). Trimming pared 3 bases from V and 1 base from J, leaving 15 bases between. CDR1 is MDHEN, CDR2 SYDVKM, per germline. The CDR3 runs to 16 residues. The DNA for the CDR3 is TGTGCCAGCAGTTTGTGGACAGTTTCTGTTAACTATGGCTACACCTTC. The encoded protein is CASSLWTVSVNYGYTF.

This clonotype was observed once. The chain employs TRBV27 and TRBJ2-5; D remains unclear. The CDR3 runs to 12 residues. Germline V CDR1 and CDR2: MNHEY, SMNVEV (reference sequence). Trimming took off 6 bases at V and 1 base at J, with 6 bases between the two ends. The CDR3 DNA is TGTGCCAGCAGCCGCCTCCAAGAGACCCAGTACTTC. Translation: CASSRLQETQYF.

This clonotype has a count of ten or more. The genes are TRBV28 and TRBJ2-7; a weak D match, TRBD1 (5 bases). The CDR3 spans 15 residues. Trimming took off 1 base at V and 3 bases at J, with 13 bases between the two ends. Germline V CDR1 and CDR2: MDHEN, SYDVKM. The CDR3 DNA follows: TGTGCCAGCAGTTTATTCAAGACAGCCCGCTACGAGCAGTACTTC. Protein product: CASSLFKTARYEQYF.

This clonotype came up many times. The chain recombines TRBV4-1 with TRBJ1-1, with TRBD1 as a possible D gene (6 bases). Germline CDR1 reads MGHRA; CDR2 reads YSYEKL. The length of the CDR3 is 17 residues. The V and J ends lost 4 bases and 1 base respectively, with 19 bases between them. CDR3 nucleotide sequence: TGCGCCAGCAGCCGAAGGGACGGGGGGCAATCGAACACTGAAGCTTTCTTT. Protein: CASSRRDGGQSNTEAFF.

This clonotype was detected many times. V gene TRBV7-2 combines with J gene TRBJ2-5; TRBD2 might be the D (6 bases). The CDR3 consists of 15 residues. Germline V lookup: CDR1 SGHTA, CDR2 FQGNSA. V lost 5 bases, J lost 4 bases, and 17 bases lay in between. The CDR3 nucleotides read TGTGCCAGCAGCATCCGAGGCGGAGGGCCAGAGACCCAGTACTTC. The encoded protein is CASSIRGGGPETQYF.

This clonotype appeared many times. This rearrangement joins TRBV7-6 to TRBJ2-7, with D perhaps TRBD1 (6 bases). The CDR3 loop spans 13 amino acids. The V and J ends lost 5 bases and 3 bases respectively, with 11 bases between them. Germline V gene data show CDR1 as SGHVS and CDR2 as FNYEAQ. CDR3: CASSRDTLYEQYF. Written as DNA, the CDR3 is TGTGCCAGCAGCCGGGACACCCTCTACGAGCAGTACTTC.

This clonotype has only a few counts. V and J are TRBV9 and TRBJ2-2; weak D call: TRBD2 (6 bases). The CDR3 is 16 amino acids. V lost 4 bases, J lost 0 bases, and 13 bases lay in between. CDR1 SGDLS and CDR2 YYNGEE come from the germline V gene. Here the CDR3 reads CASSTSAGSNTGELFF. CDR3 nucleotide sequence: TGTGCCAGCAGCACGTCAGCGGGTTCGAACACCGGGGAGCTGTTTTTT.

At least ten counts were recorded for this clonotype. J is TRBJ1-1 and V is TRBV19; 9 positions match TRBD1. The CDR3 has 14 amino acids. Germline assignment: CDR1 LNHDA and CDR2 SQIVND (reference sequence). V gave up 7 bases and J gave up 3 bases; unmatched junction bases: 6. In DNA form, the CDR3 reads TGTGCCAGTAAGACAGGGGGAGCGGACACTGAAGCTTTCTTT. Amino acid sequence: CASKTGGADTEAFF.

In this sample, this clonotype turned up many times. The V gene is TRBV7-8, the J gene TRBJ2-7; D is unresolved. The CDR3 is 16 amino acids. V lost 1 base to trimming and J lost 3 bases, with 16 bases between them. CDR1 and CDR2 from the germline V gene are SGHVS and FQNEAQ. CDR3 nucleotide sequence: TGTGCCAGCAGCTTAGAGGTCAGGCGCGCTTTCTACGAGCAGTACTTC. Its protein product is CASSLEVRRAFYEQYF.

There are many counts of this clonotype. This rearrangement joins TRBV6-5 to TRBJ2-7, with TRBD2 matching over 8 bases. CDR1 and CDR2 from the germline V gene are MNHEY and SVGAGI. Unmatched junction bases numbered 13, after V lost 5 bases and J lost 4 bases. This CDR3 has 16 residues. Written as DNA, the CDR3 is TGTGCCAGCAGTCCAACCCGGACTAGCCACAAATACGAGCAGTACTTC. Amino acids: CASSPTRTSHKYEQYF.

This clonotype has at least ten counts. The chain has TRBV7-6 and TRBJ1-1, with 7 bases fitting TRBD1. The V and J ends lost 5 bases and 0 bases, in that order; junction bases with no gene match: 6. Looked up from germline, CDR1 is SGHVS and CDR2 is FNYEAQ. The CDR3 has 15 amino acids. CDR3 sequence: CASSRDSLMNTEAFF. The CDR3 DNA follows: TGTGCCAGCAGCCGGGACAGCCTCATGAACACTGAAGCTTTCTTT.

At least ten counts were recorded for this clonotype. This chain uses TRBV2 with TRBJ2-5, with 10 bases lining up with TRBD1. V shed 6 bases, J shed 6 bases, and the junction held 16 bases outside the gene matches. The CDR3 runs to 17 residues. Germline assignment: CDR1 SNHLY and CDR2 FYNNEI. CDR3 sequence reads: CASRELTGGGSQKTQYF. CDR3 nucleotide sequence: TGTGCCAGCAGGGAGCTGACAGGGGGCGGCTCGCAAAAGACCCAGTACTTC.

This clonotype turned up a few times. V gene TRBV5-6 combines with J gene TRBJ2-7; TRBD1 matches at 8 bases. From germline, CDR1 is SGHDT and CDR2 YYEEEE. J lost 6 bases, V lost 5 bases, and 16 bases had no gene match. The CDR3 extends over 16 amino acids. The DNA for the CDR3 is TGTGCCAGCAGTCCAATTGGTCGGACAGGGATGCGCGAGCAGTACTTC. It yields the protein CASSPIGRTGMREQYF.

This clonotype was observed many times. This chain joins TRBV4-1 and TRBJ1-2; the D gene is possibly TRBD1 (5 bases). The germline gives CDR1 MGHRA, CDR2 YSYEKL. Trimming took 3 bases from V and 5 from J, leaving 19 bases between them. There are 16 residues in the CDR3. The CDR3 DNA is TGCGCCAGCAGCCAGGCTGGGGCCCAGGCGGGTTATGGCTACACCTTC. It encodes CASSQAGAQAGYGYTF.